Below, 27 T cell receptor beta chains from the same sample are listed, as sequenced in a study of blood T cell repertoires in COVID-19. Data came from immunoSEQ multiplex PCR; TCRdb stores just in-frame clones and leaves some out. The data show some 380,000 clones, approximately 77% seen once. Sequencing used peripheral blood. The source is a human donor with acute or convalescent COVID-19. The donor label of this sample is uncertain.

CDR3 residues: CASNPTGANTEAFF. The CDR3, as DNA: TGTGCCAGCAACCCGACAGGGGCGAACACTGAAGCTTTCTTT. The chain has TRBV7-9 and TRBJ1-1, with 8 bases aligning to TRBD1. J lost 1 base, V lost 7 bases, and 5 bases had no gene match. CDR1 is SEHNR and CDR2 is FQNEAQ in the germline V gene (reference sequence). CDR3 length equals 14 residues.

The chain carries TRBV28 and TRBJ1-2, with D uncertain. The CDR3 is 14 amino acids. With 3 bases removed from V and 6 bases from J, the gap between germline ends came to 14 bases. Germline V CDR1 and CDR2: MDHEN, SYDVKM. The DNA for the CDR3 is TGTGCCAGCAGTTTTGTGGGTAGCTTCGATGGCTACACCTTC. It specifies CASSFVGSFDGYTF.

The J gene is TRBJ1-5, the V gene TRBV28; D may be TRBD1 (6 bases). CDR1 and CDR2 (germline): MDHEN, SYDVKM. The V end lost 4 bases, the J end lost 5 bases, and 15 bases lay between the germline ends. CDR3 size: 15 residues. The CDR3 spells CASSSAGALDQPQHF. DNA for the CDR3: TGTGCCAGCAGTTCGGCGGGGGCCTTAGATCAGCCCCAGCATTTT. Supplemented by reference TRBV28 and TRBJ1-5, the full variable domain reads DVKVTQSSRYLVKRTGEKVFLECVQDMDHENMFWYRQDPGLGLRLIYFSYDVKMKEKGDIPEGYSVSREKKERFSLILESASTNQTSMYLCASSSAGALDQPQHFGDGTRLSIL.

Ten or more counts support this clone. The chain has TRBV3-1 (or the pseudogene TRBV3-2) and TRBJ1-1; 7 nucleotides line up with TRBD1. Germline CDR1 reads LGHDT; CDR2 reads YNNKEL (reference sequence). The CDR3 runs to 16 residues. J lost 0 bases, V lost 5 bases, and 9 bases had no gene match. This CDR3 reads CASSSDRVGLNTEAFF. CDR3 nucleotide sequence: TGTGCCAGCAGCAGCGACAGGGTGGGATTGAACACTGAAGCTTTCTTT.

The count of this clone is one. The chain uses TRBV7-9 and TRBJ1-5; D is undetermined. Looked up from germline, CDR1 is SEHNR and CDR2 is FQNEAQ (reference sequence). V was trimmed by 1 base and J by 0 bases, leaving 7 bases between them. The CDR3 extends over 15 amino acids. This chain's CDR3 is CASSLDRNSNQPQHF. The CDR3 DNA is TGTGCCAGCAGCTTAGACAGAAATAGCAATCAGCCCCAGCATTTT.

The gene calls are TRBV12-2 and TRBJ1-5; TRBD1 was called by the table and not checked on the DNA. TRBV12-2 is a pseudogene segment. There are 20 residues in the CDR3. The DNA for the CDR3 is TGTGCAAGTCGCTTCCACAGTGGGGCGGACAGGCCCTATAGCAATCAGCCCCAGCATTTT. Translated, it gives CASRFHSGADRPYSNQPQHF.

The CDR3: CASSSSGTGGEKLFF. CDR3 nucleotide sequence: TGTGCCAGCAGTTCCTCCGGGACAGGGGGCGAAAAACTGTTTTTT. The rearrangement links TRBV28 to TRBJ1-4; 12 positions agree with TRBD1. The CDR3 is 15 amino acids. Trimming cost V 4 bases and J 8 bases; bases outside gene matches: 5. Germline V gene sequence: CDR1 MDHEN, CDR2 SYDVKM.

The chain joins TRBV2 to TRBJ1-1, with D maybe TRBD1 (6 bases). V was shortened by 2 bases and J by 1 base, with 11 bases between the two germline ends. Germline V lookup: CDR1 SNHLY, CDR2 FYNNEI. The CDR3 totals 15 residues. The CDR3, as DNA: TGTGCCAGCAGTGAATCAGAAGGGGGGAACACTGAAGCTTTCTTT. This sequence encodes CASSESEGGNTEAFF.

This clone was recorded once. The rearrangement uses TRBV10-1 and TRBJ2-3; 8 bases are a match to TRBD2. This CDR3 region has 15 residues. Germline V lookup: CDR1 WNHNN, CDR2 SYGVQD (reference sequence). The junction had 6 bases not matched to a gene; V was cut back by 4 bases and J by 3 bases. CDR3 sequence reads: CASSVLAGVTDTQYF. DNA of the CDR3: TGCGCCAGCAGTGTTCTAGCGGGCGTAACAGATACGCAGTATTTT.

This rearrangement joins TRBV7-4 to TRBJ2-5; the match to TRBD1 covers 8 bases. The CDR3 extends over 16 amino acids. The V segment lost 5 bases and the J segment 3 bases; nucleotides outside the gene matches: 11. Germline V lookup: CDR1 SGHVT, CDR2 SQSDAQ. In nucleotides, the CDR3 is TGTGCCAGCAGCCGCCCAGGGGGCAGAATTAAAGAGACCCAGTACTTC. This codes for CASSRPGGRIKETQYF.

The CDR3 DNA reads TGTGCCTGGAGTGTCCGACTAGCGGGAGACCTGCAGTACTTC. Its protein is CAWSVRLAGDLQYF. This sequence joins TRBV30 and TRBJ2-7; 12 bases align to TRBD2. Germline V gene sequence: CDR1 GTSNPN, CDR2 SVGIG (reference sequence). V was clipped by 0 bases and J by 9 bases; unmatched bases: 6. The CDR3 runs to 14 residues.

V usage is TRBV3-1 (or the pseudogene TRBV3-2) and J usage is TRBJ2-1; the match to TRBD2 covers 14 bases. In germline, CDR1 is LGHDT, CDR2 YNNKEL (reference sequence). This CDR3 has 15 amino acids. V was pared by 5 bases and J by 9 bases, with 6 bases of the junction left unmatched. The CDR3, as DNA: TGTGCCAGCAGCTTGGGACTAGCGGGAGTTGGTGAGCAGTTCTTC. This encodes CASSLGLAGVGEQFF.

V gene TRBV9 combines with J gene TRBJ1-2; possibly TRBD1 for D (6 bases). Germline loops: CDR1 SGDLS, CDR2 YYNGEE. The CDR3 has 15 residues. V lost 0 bases to trimming and J lost 4 bases, with 13 bases between them. DNA of the CDR3: TGTGCCAGCAGCGTAGGAGGGGGGGTAGGCTATGGCTACACCTTC. Its protein product is CASSVGGGVGYGYTF.

V usage is TRBV6-5 and J usage is TRBJ1-2, with D uncertain. V was clipped by 2 bases and J by 2 bases, with 6 bases between them. Looked up from germline, CDR1 is MNHEY and CDR2 is SVGAGI. The CDR3 covers 13 residues. Here the CDR3 reads CASSYAVNYGYTF. The CDR3 nucleotides are TGTGCCAGCAGTTACGCGGTCAACTATGGCTACACCTTC.

This chain connects TRBV7-2 to TRBJ2-5; D possibly corresponds to TRBD2 (5 bases). The V gene lost 2 bases and the J gene lost 5 bases, with 15 bases spanning the gap. This CDR3 contains 15 residues. Germline lookup yields CDR1 SGHTA and CDR2 FQGNSA. CDR3 DNA sequence: TGTGCCAGCAGCTTATTCCCCCCGGGGATCGAGACCCAGTACTTC. Amino acids: CASSLFPPGIETQYF. Variable domain in full (rest from reference TRBV7-2 and TRBJ2-5): GAGVSQSPSNKVTEKGKDVELRCDPISGHTALYWYRQSLGQGLEFLIYFQGNSAPDKSGLPSDRFSAERTGGSVSTLTIQRTQQEDSAVYLCASSLFPPGIETQYFGPGTRLLVL.

This clone has only one observation. The chain combines TRBV21-1 with TRBJ2-1; no DNA check was done on the table's D call, TRBD1. TRBV21-1 is noted as a pseudogene. The CDR3 length is 14 residues. CDR3 sequence: CANHRLSSYNEQFF. DNA for the CDR3: TGTGCCAACCACAGGCTGAGCTCCTACAATGAGCAGTTCTTC.

This clone was seen a handful of times. V usage is TRBV6-5 and J usage is TRBJ1-2, with no clear D. Deletions cut 6 bases from V and 2 bases from J, with 13 bases between. This CDR3 is 14 amino acids long. Germline V gene sequence: CDR1 MNHEY, CDR2 SVGAGI. CDR3 sequence (DNA): TGTGCCAGCAGACCGGGAGGTGGGAACTATGGCTACACCTTC. It encodes CASRPGGGNYGYTF.

The chain is built from TRBV5-1 and TRBJ2-5; 8 bases agree with TRBD1. Germline CDR1 is SGHRS and CDR2 is YFSETQ. The V gene end was trimmed by 1 base and the J gene end by 2 bases; junction bases not matched to a gene: 19. The CDR3 sequence is 20 residues long. The CDR3 loop reads CASSLNVQGATRFVQETQYF. In nucleotides, the CDR3 is TGCGCCAGCAGCTTGAATGTCCAGGGGGCCACTCGCTTCGTACAAGAGACCCAGTACTTC. Complete variable domain (other parts from reference TRBV5-1 and TRBJ2-5): KAGVTQTPRYLIKTRGQQVTLSCSPISGHRSVSWYQQTPGQGLQFLFEYFSETQRNKGNFPGRFSGRQFSNSRSEMNVSTLELGDSALYLCASSLNVQGATRFVQETQYFGPGTRLLVL.

This chain connects TRBV19 to TRBJ1-1; D may be TRBD1 (6 bases). The V end lost 1 base, the J end lost 5 bases, and 14 bases lay between the germline ends. The CDR3 spans 15 residues. Germline V gene lookup returns CDR1 LNHDA and CDR2 SQIVND (reference sequence). The CDR3 sequence is CASSIGPPGATEAFF. In DNA form, the CDR3 reads TGTGCCAGTAGTATAGGCCCCCCAGGGGCGACTGAAGCTTTCTTT.

The chain joins TRBV7-9 to TRBJ2-7; weak D call: TRBD2 (6 bases). Trimming cost V 3 bases and J 6 bases, with 12 bases left between them. Germline CDR1 is SEHNR and CDR2 is FQNEAQ (reference sequence). The CDR3 consists of 13 residues. The CDR3 here is CASSLETSSEQYF. The DNA for the CDR3 is TGTGCCAGCAGCTTGGAGACTAGTTCCGAGCAGTACTTC.

The J gene is TRBJ2-1, the V gene TRBV6-5, with 12 bases lining up with TRBD1. CDR1 is MNHEY and CDR2 is SVGAGI in the germline V gene. The CDR3 runs 15 residues. V shed 7 bases and J 10 bases; nucleotides not matched to a gene: 11. Written as DNA, the CDR3 is TGTGCCAGCATTCAACCGGGACAGGGGGCGTCGGAGCAGTTCTTC. Encoded protein: CASIQPGQGASEQFF.

The V call is TRBV5-5, the J call TRBJ2-5; D perhaps matches TRBD1 (6 bases). The V and J ends lost 3 bases and 4 bases respectively, with 13 bases between them. The CDR3 has 14 amino acids. In germline, CDR1 is SGHKS, CDR2 YYEKEE (reference sequence). The CDR3 protein is CASSSRGSLETQYF. CDR3 sequence (DNA): TGTGCCAGCAGCTCTAGGGGGTCGTTAGAGACCCAGTACTTC.

J is TRBJ2-7 and V is TRBV5-1; 9 nucleotides line up with TRBD1. Looked up from germline, CDR1 is SGHRS and CDR2 is YFSETQ. Losses at the gene ends were 4 bases for V and 2 bases for J; bases not matched to a gene: 7. The CDR3 covers 15 residues. The chain's CDR3 is CASSPDRGGTYEQYF. The CDR3 nucleotides are TGCGCCAGCAGCCCCGACAGGGGGGGGACCTACGAGCAGTACTTC.

The V call is TRBV14, the J call TRBJ2-1; D is perhaps TRBD2 (5 bases). The CDR3 has 14 amino acids. Germline assignment: CDR1 SGHDN and CDR2 FVKESK. Trimming removed 6 bases from V and 6 bases from J, with 15 bases in between. CDR3 nucleotide sequence: TGTGCCAGCAGGTACGGGATGACGACCAATGAGCAGTTCTTC. This codes for CASRYGMTTNEQFF.

This clone came up a few times. The V call is TRBV6-5, the J call TRBJ1-6; weak D call: TRBD1 (5 bases). CDR3 size: 14 residues. Germline CDR1 and CDR2: MNHEY and SVGAGI. Between the trimmed V and J ends, which lost 6 bases and 4 bases, there was a span of 10 bases. This CDR3 is CASSHPGYNSPLHF. The CDR3 region has the DNA TGTGCCAGCAGCCACCCAGGGTATAATTCACCCCTCCACTTT.

The chain couples TRBV7-9 to TRBJ1-6; no clear D. The V and J ends lost 1 base and 6 bases respectively, with 10 bases between them. CDR1 is SEHNR and CDR2 is FQNEAQ in the germline V gene (reference sequence). This CDR3 spans 15 amino acids. This CDR3 reads CASSLGHRINSPLHF. CDR3 nucleotide sequence: TGTGCCAGCAGCTTAGGGCACAGAATTAATTCACCCCTCCACTTT. Full variable domain (rest looked up from reference TRBV7-9 and TRBJ1-6): DTGVSQNPRHKITKRGQNVTFRCDPISEHNRLYWYRQTLGQGPEFLTYFQNEAQLEKSRLLSDRFSAERPKGSFSTLEIQRTEQGDSAMYLCASSLGHRINSPLHFGNGTRLTVT.

V usage is TRBV29-1 and J usage is TRBJ2-1, with D possibly TRBD2 on 6 matching bases. The germline CDR1 and CDR2 sequences are SQVTM and ANQGSEA. The germline V and J ends were trimmed by 6 bases and 10 bases, with 16 bases remaining between them. The CDR3 has 12 amino acids. CDR3 in amino acids: CSVGGMPHEQFF. Written as DNA, the CDR3 is TGCAGCGTGGGGGGAATGCCCCACGAGCAGTTCTTC.